This T cell receptor (beta chain) was captured in a study of blood T cell repertoires in COVID-19 (dated by TCRdb to 2018 to 2020). With respect to the entire study: Collaborator samples came from the United States, Italy and Spain and covered acute and convalescent phases of COVID-19. The samples were drawn from two sources: the first 160 participants of the ongoing ImmuneRACE study, and 1,000 to 1,500 subjects contributed by 6 global collaborators. A de-identified subject ID, COVID-19 status, age in years and sex were almost always included in the sample metadata. The repertoires were released in a freely available public database meant as a resource for research on the immune response to SARS-CoV-2. Subjects who had been exposed to COVID-19, were actively infected with it, or had recovered from it provided the deeply sampled blood TCRbeta repertoires that made up the dataset. Where available, HLA class I and class II types were obtained from metadata supplied by the sample provider rather than from assay-based typing. The material from the prospective study consisted of cDNA or gDNA derived from T cells, B-cell-depleted T cells, or PBMCs. The investigation overall reported the following: Clinical and demographic metadata were provided uncurated, with the amount varying by source and participant.

In the prospective study, participants were about 18 to 89 years old, resided in 24 geographic areas of the United States, and were enrolled through a virtual design. Cohort assignment in the prospective study relied on participant-reported clinical history from a screening survey and a study questionnaire. For ImmuneRACE Cohort 3, a participant was defined as recovered based on two consecutive negative NP/OP PCR tests, clearance by a healthcare professional, or resolution of symptoms. In the prospective study, whole blood, serum and a nasopharyngeal or oropharyngeal swab were collected from each participant by mobile phlebotomists. Prospective study participants could optionally give additional blood draws and questionnaires over an approximately two-month period. Prospective study blood samples were shipped either frozen or at room temperature before DNA extraction. TCRbeta CDR3 regions were amplified from genomic DNA by means of the immunoSEQ Assay, a bias-controlled multiplex PCR. The study's own analysis went as follows. The number of nucleated cells in each sample was estimated from the amplification of reference gene primers within the assay. To quantify the absolute abundance of each unique TCRbeta CDR3 rearrangement, sequence reads were collapsed and filtered. For each sample, productive Simpson clonality was calculated by taking the square root of Simpson's diversity index across productive rearrangements. The source is immuneACCESS, and TCRdb retained only in-frame sequences with V and J called. Part of the clones is not carried over; for the studies checked, unresolved V genes explain less than half of this, and the remainder is unexplained. V and J calls and clone size are as listed in that table; D and trimming were resolved from the DNA. The sample has hundreds of thousands of clones on record, roughly 84% of them singletons. Roughly 1% of the sample belongs to the ten largest clones.

This clone was seen only a few times. The target of this receptor is not known. Per-base quality was not reported, and no clone a single base away is much larger than it. Inclusive of the bounding cysteine and phenylalanine, the CDR3 is 17 residues long. Solely the CDR3 DNA is kept, with 51 bases framed from the first base. The germline V gene (reference sequence) gives CDR1 as WNHNN and CDR2 as SYGVQD. Clipping removes 6 bases from V and 7 bases from J, with 10 as the unmatched junction base count. The chain employs TRBV10-1 and TRBJ2-1; 15 junctional bases match TRBD2. Sequencing was carried out using PBMCs or T cells enriched from blood (not recorded which). The sequence derives from a woman under 40 who had recovered from COVID-19. The CDR3 loop reads CASSRTSGGARGNEQFF. The nucleotides read TGCGCCAGCAGCCGGACTAGCGGGGGGGCCCGAGGGAATGAGCAGTTCTTC.